This T cell receptor (beta chain) stems from a study of cytomegalovirus exposure and HLA in healthy donors. Turning to the study itself: The 100 to 150 validation repertoires were reported in a later analysis to have been generated on the same platform as the roughly 680 first-cohort repertoires. Whole-study results and caveats: The tendency of first-cohort TCR clusters to co-occur in the 130 or so validation repertoires was identified by a subsequent analysis.

Remarks on this clone: The antigen is not known.

V lost 4 bases and J lost 6, with 17 bases in between. The CDR3 runs 14 residues. From germline, CDR1 is SGHNT and CDR2 YYREEE (reference sequence). Method: immunoSEQ multiplex PCR; TCRdb's copy keeps in-frame clones and lacks some. The sample carries some 150,000 clones, just over 85% recorded once. This clonotype originated in a woman aged 18-29 years in good health and CMV-seropositive. The chain employs TRBV5-4 and TRBJ2-7, with D perhaps TRBD2 (6 bases). Sequenced input: PBMCs. The CDR3 nucleotides are TGTGCCAGCAGCACCGGCGGAGGGTTGGCCGAGCAGTACTTC. It translates to CASSTGGGLAEQYF.